Included here is one T cell receptor (beta chain) sequence, with context. This specimen belongs to a study of blood T cell repertoires in COVID-19. The overall study: Researchers got acute and convalescent COVID-19 samples from the United States, Italy and Spain. The cDNA or gDNA used as material had been derived from T cells, B-cell-depleted T cells, or PBMCs.

The CDR3 runs 17 residues. V shed 2 bases and J 1 base; nucleotides not matched to a gene: 7. Germline V gene data show CDR1 as MNHEY and CDR2 as SMNVEV (reference sequence). In the authors' workflow: The authors estimated nucleated cell counts from reference gene primer amplification. Method: immunoSEQ multiplex PCR; TCRdb's copy keeps in-frame clones and lacks some. D and trimming come from the DNA, and the V and J calls and clone size come from that table. The sample has some 200,000 clones; more than 80% are singletons. This chain links TRBV27 with TRBJ1-3, with 8 positions matching TRBD1. The sequence derives from a woman of 80 years or more with acute or convalescent COVID-19. Sequenced sample: peripheral blood. The CDR3 spells CASSLAATGVSGNTIYF. For the CDR3, the DNA is TGTGCCAGCAGTTTAGCGGCGACAGGGGTATCTGGAAACACCATATATTTT.